These 13 T cell receptor beta chains were all obtained from the same sample, sequenced in a study of T cell changes during pregnancy in multiple sclerosis. The repertoire was sequenced with immunoSEQ multiplex PCR; TCRdb's copy has only in-frame clones and lacks some. Of 120,000 or so clones in the sample, about 94% were seen once. The source material was peripheral blood, sampled before pregnancy. The receptors were sampled from a female donor with multiple sclerosis, enrolled in a pregnancy study.

V gene TRBV9 combines with J gene TRBJ2-3, with 8 bases fitting TRBD2. CDR1 and CDR2 from the germline V gene are SGDLS and YYNGEE. V lost 2 bases and J lost 0; bases outside the gene matches: 5. The CDR3 spans 16 residues. The CDR3: CASSVWSGSSTDTQYF. The DNA of the CDR3 is TGTGCCAGCAGCGTGTGGAGCGGGAGCAGCACAGATACGCAGTATTTT.

This clone has just one count. The gene calls are TRBV15 and TRBJ2-7, with D uncertain. The V end was cut by 0 bases, the J end by 7 bases, with 7 bases between. Germline V CDR1 and CDR2: LNHNV, YYDKDF (reference sequence). The CDR3 is 12 amino acids. The CDR3 nucleotides are TGTGCCACCAGCAGAGATCCCAGGGAGCAGTACTTC. This translates into CATSRDPREQYF.

This sequence joins TRBV27 and TRBJ1-5; 8 bases agree with TRBD1. V gave up 6 bases and J gave up 3 bases; unmatched junction bases: 4. Germline V gene lookup returns CDR1 MNHEY and CDR2 SMNVEV (reference sequence). CDR3 size: 14 residues. CDR3 loop: CASSPTGDNQPQHF. Here the CDR3 DNA reads TGTGCCAGCAGCCCGACAGGGGACAATCAGCCCCAGCATTTT.

The chain uses TRBV7-2 and TRBJ2-5, with 7 bases that match TRBD2. J lost 1 base, V lost 3 bases, and 11 bases had no gene match. Germline V lookup: CDR1 SGHTA, CDR2 FQGNSA. CDR3 size: 17 residues. CDR3 region: CASSFRLHERGQETQYF. The CDR3 nucleotides are TGTGCCAGCAGCTTTAGGCTACACGAGCGGGGCCAAGAGACCCAGTACTTC.

This chain connects TRBV29-1 to TRBJ1-2; D is unclear. Deletions cut 7 bases from V and 8 bases from J, with 20 bases between. The CDR3 contains 13 residues. Germline values: CDR1 SQVTM, CDR2 ANQGSEA. CDR3 region: CSAHSGAGYGYTF. DNA of the CDR3: TGCAGCGCCCATTCGGGTGCGGGTTACGGCTACACCTTC. Supplemented by reference TRBV29-1 and TRBJ1-2, the full variable domain reads SAVISQKPSRDICQRGTSLTIQCQVDSQVTMMFWYRQQPGQSLTLIATANQGSEATYESGFVIDKFPISRPNLTFSTLTVSNMSPEDSSIYLCSAHSGAGYGYTFGSGTRLTVV.

The rearrangement uses TRBV5-6 and TRBJ2-7; weak D call: TRBD2 (5 bases). The length of the CDR3 is 13 residues. V lost 5 bases, J lost 5 bases, and 14 bases lay in between. Germline CDR1 SGHDT, CDR2 YYEEEE. The CDR3 region is CASSLLGIHEQYF. In DNA form, the CDR3 reads TGTGCCAGCAGTCTGCTCGGGATCCACGAGCAGTACTTC.

The J gene is TRBJ1-2, the V gene TRBV7-9; D is perhaps TRBD1 (5 bases). Trimming stripped 2 bases from V and 0 bases from J, with 10 bases between. CDR1 SEHNR and CDR2 FQNEAQ come from the germline V gene (reference sequence). There are 15 residues in the CDR3. CDR3 amino acids: CASSLYRNSNYGYTF. CDR3 nucleotide sequence: TGTGCCAGCAGCTTATACAGGAATTCTAACTATGGCTACACCTTC.

The rearrangement links TRBV6-5 to TRBJ1-2, with a possible D match to TRBD1 (6 bases). V lost 5 bases to trimming and J lost 8 bases, with 18 bases between them. The V gene's germline CDR1 is MNHEY and CDR2 SVGAGI. This CDR3 region has 14 residues. The CDR3, as DNA: TGTGCCAGCAGTGAATTAGAAGGGGGTGGAGGCTACACCTTC. Protein: CASSELEGGGGYTF.

V gene TRBV5-1 combines with J gene TRBJ2-1; 10 bases match TRBD2. The trim removed 0 bases at V and 9 bases at J, leaving 6 bases unmatched. Germline CDR1 SGHRS, CDR2 YFSETQ. This CDR3 has 15 amino acids. CDR3: CASSLGLAGAVEQFF. The DNA of the CDR3 is TGCGCCAGCAGCTTGGGGCTAGCGGGGGCTGTTGAGCAGTTCTTC.

This rearrangement joins TRBV6-6 to TRBJ2-7; 13 bases line up with TRBD2. Germline CDR1 reads MNHNY; CDR2 reads SVGAGI (reference sequence). This CDR3 comprises 14 residues. J lost 6 bases, V lost 4 bases, and 3 bases had no gene match. The CDR3 protein is CASSFTSGRAEQYF. CDR3 bases: TGTGCCAGCAGTTTTACTAGCGGGAGGGCCGAGCAGTACTTC.

The CDR3 loop reads CASGGGSYGYTF. The CDR3 nucleotides are TGTGCCAGCGGGGGGGGGAGCTATGGCTACACCTTC. This chain uses TRBV28 with TRBJ1-2; possible D gene TRBD1, 5 bases. Germline CDR1 MDHEN, CDR2 SYDVKM. The CDR3 totals 12 residues. The germline V and J ends were trimmed by 8 bases and 4 bases, with 11 bases remaining between them.

This rearrangement joins TRBV9 to TRBJ1-1; the D is unclear. Germline loops: CDR1 SGDLS, CDR2 YYNGEE. The CDR3 consists of 14 residues. Trimming shortened V by 1 base and J by 0 bases, and 7 bases separated the two germline ends. CDR3 in amino acids: CASSVTGVNTEAFF. Here the CDR3 DNA reads TGTGCCAGCAGCGTAACGGGAGTGAACACTGAAGCTTTCTTT.

The chain combines TRBV5-1 with TRBJ2-3, with D possibly TRBD1 on 5 matching bases. This CDR3 is 14 amino acids long. The V end was cut by 2 bases, the J end by 6 bases, with 13 bases between. Germline CDR1 reads SGHRS; CDR2 reads YFSETQ. CDR3 coding DNA: TGCGCCAGCAGCTTAGGCAGGGCACGCGATACGCAGTATTTT. Amino acids: CASSLGRARDTQYF.